The 21 T cell receptor beta chains below come from one sample, sequenced in a study of early T cells in non-severe SARS-CoV-2 infection. One entry per CDR3 protein results from TCRdb running MiXCR on the 5' RACE reads. The data show around 60,000 distinct CDR3 sequences, around 11% seen once. This specimen was whole blood, taken at baseline. Receptor source: an adult who was a healthcare worker with PCR-confirmed SARS-CoV-2 infection or an uninfected control (not recorded which).

This clonotype was seen many times. The V gene is TRBV20-1, the J gene TRBJ1-5; weak D call: TRBD1 (5 bases). V was clipped by 3 bases and J by 7 bases, with 16 bases between them. The CDR3 loop spans 14 amino acids. CDR1 is DFQATT and CDR2 is SNEGSKA in the germline V gene (reference sequence). The CDR3 sequence: CSASEGVGGQPQHF. The CDR3 coding sequence is TGCAGTGCTAGTGAAGGGGTTGGAGGACAGCCCCAGCATTTT.

This sequence joins TRBV7-8 and TRBJ1-3; TRBD1 agrees at 8 bases. CDR1 is SGHVS, CDR2 FQNEAQ, per germline. The CDR3 has 15 residues. Germline trimming cut 5 bases from V and 1 base from J; bases unmatched to any gene: 4. CDR3 residues: CASSHRTGSGNTIYF. CDR3 nucleotides: TGTGCCAGCAGCCACAGGACAGGGTCTGGAAACACCATATATTTT.

This clonotype was found a few times. The chain links TRBV6-5 to TRBJ1-6; D is uncertain. This CDR3 contains 15 residues. Germline V CDR1 and CDR2: MNHEY, SVGAGI. Trimming took 6 bases from V and 9 from J, leaving 18 bases between them. The CDR3 bases are TGTGCCAGCAGACCAGCCGGGATCCGGGGTTCACCCCTCCACTTT. This encodes CASRPAGIRGSPLHF.

The V gene is TRBV28, the J gene TRBJ1-2; no firm D call. CDR3 size: 11 residues. Trimming stripped 5 bases from V and 6 bases from J, with 7 bases between. CDR1 MDHEN and CDR2 SYDVKM come from the germline V gene. For the CDR3, the DNA is TGTGCCAGCAGTCGGGAGGATGGCTACACCTTC. This sequence encodes CASSREDGYTF.

This clonotype was seen a handful of times. This chain links TRBV10-3 with TRBJ1-1, with 7 positions matching TRBD1. Germline V CDR1 and CDR2: ENHRY, SYGVKD. The junction had 6 bases not matched to a gene; V was cut back by 6 bases and J by 2 bases. This CDR3 comprises 14 residues. The CDR3 DNA follows: TGTGCCATCAGGCTCCGGGACAGTAACACTGAAGCTTTCTTT. It codes for CAIRLRDSNTEAFF.

This clonotype was detected a few times. The chain carries TRBV20-1 and TRBJ2-3; D is undetermined. The length of the CDR3 is 14 residues. The V gene's germline CDR1 is DFQATT and CDR2 SNEGSKA (reference sequence). Trimming shortened V by 3 bases and J by 1 base, and 11 bases separated the two germline ends. CDR3 sequence: CSASPAVRTDTQYF. For the CDR3, the DNA is TGCAGTGCTAGCCCAGCCGTGCGCACAGATACGCAGTATTTT.

V gene TRBV5-6 combines with J gene TRBJ2-3; unclear D gene. The germline V gene encodes CDR1 SGHDT and CDR2 YYEEEE. V was clipped by 3 bases and J by 2 bases, with 7 bases between them. The length of the CDR3 is 13 residues. CDR3 region: CASSSLITDTQYF. CDR3 DNA sequence: TGTGCCAGCAGCTCCCTTATCACAGATACGCAGTATTTT. Supplemented by reference TRBV5-6 and TRBJ2-3, the full variable domain reads DAGVTQSPTHLIKTRGQQVTLRCSPKSGHDTVSWYQQALGQGPQFIFQYYEEEERQRGNFPDRFSGHQFPNYSSELNVNALLLGDSALYLCASSSLITDTQYFGPGTRLTVL.

V usage is TRBV2 and J usage is TRBJ1-5; D is uncertain. The V end was cut by 2 bases, the J end by 2 bases, with 7 bases between. This CDR3 has 14 residues. Germline CDR1 reads SNHLY; CDR2 reads FYNNEI. The CDR3 here is CASSESLRNQPQHF. In DNA, the CDR3 is TGTGCCAGCAGTGAAAGCCTGCGCAATCAGCCCCAGCATTTT.

The J gene is TRBJ2-2, the V gene TRBV6-1; 9 nucleotides line up with TRBD2. The CDR3 sequence is 15 residues long. Germline values: CDR1 MNHNS, CDR2 SASEGT. With 5 bases clipped from V and 3 bases from J, the junction kept 4 bases outside the gene matches. For the CDR3, the DNA is TGTGCCAGCAGTACTATAGCGGGGGACACCGGGGAGCTGTTTTTT. It is translated as CASSTIAGDTGELFF.

This clonotype was recorded at least ten times. The rearrangement links TRBV3-1 to TRBJ1-2; D call uncertain. The CDR3 is 15 amino acids. Germline V gene sequence: CDR1 LGHDT, CDR2 YNNKEL (reference sequence). V was pared by 0 bases and J by 7 bases, with 15 bases between. The DNA of the CDR3 is TGTGCCAGCAGCCAAGATCGGAGGGAATGGAGTGGCTACACCTTC. Residues: CASSQDRREWSGYTF.

In its sample, this clonotype was seen many times. This sequence joins TRBV10-3 and TRBJ2-3; 8 bases map to TRBD2. The length of the CDR3 is 14 residues. Looked up from germline, CDR1 is ENHRY and CDR2 is SYGVKD. The trim removed 4 bases at V and 5 bases at J, leaving 5 bases unmatched. The CDR3 region is CAISGTSGGDTQYF. DNA of the CDR3: TGTGCCATCAGTGGTACCAGCGGGGGAGATACGCAGTATTTT.

The chain is built from TRBV6-1 and TRBJ1-1, with D unresolved. CDR3 length: 12 residues. Germline lookup yields CDR1 MNHNS and CDR2 SASEGT. V lost 6 bases to trimming and J lost 1 base, with 6 bases between them. The CDR3 sequence is CASRGPNTEAFF. The CDR3 DNA follows: TGTGCCAGCAGAGGCCCGAACACTGAAGCTTTCTTT.

The CDR3 nucleotides are TGTGCCAGCAGCTTAACAGGGAGTTACAATGAGCAGTTCTTC. It is translated as CASSLTGSYNEQFF. The rearrangement uses TRBV7-2 and TRBJ2-1; a possible D gene is TRBD1 (6 bases). Germline CDR1 and CDR2: SGHTA and FQGNSA. The V end lost 2 bases, the J end lost 4 bases, and 9 bases lay between the germline ends. The CDR3 has 14 amino acids. Filled out from reference TRBV7-2 and TRBJ2-1, the complete variable domain reads GAGVSQSPSNKVTEKGKDVELRCDPISGHTALYWYRQSLGQGLEFLIYFQGNSAPDKSGLPSDRFSAERTGGSVSTLTIQRTQQEDSAVYLCASSLTGSYNEQFFGPGTRLTVL.

This rearrangement joins TRBV7-3 to TRBJ2-3, with 7 bases matching TRBD2. After removal of 5 bases from V and 4 bases from J, the junction contained 9 bases not matched to a gene. The CDR3 contains 15 residues. Germline CDR1 is SGHTA and CDR2 is FQGTGA. CDR3 coding DNA: TGTGCCAGCAGCCACGGAGCGGGGAACGCAGATACGCAGTATTTT. It codes for CASSHGAGNADTQYF. Full variable domain (missing parts from reference TRBV7-3 and TRBJ2-3): GAGVSQTPSNKVTEKGKYVELRCDPISGHTALYWYRQSLGQGPEFLIYFQGTGAADDSGLPNDRFFAVRPEGSVSTLKIQRTERGDSAVYLCASSHGAGNADTQYFGPGTRLTVL.

This clonotype was seen a few times. The genes are TRBV7-6 and TRBJ1-5, with TRBD1 matching over 7 bases. V lost 5 bases to trimming and J lost 4 bases; unmatched junction nucleotides: 5. The CDR3 covers 14 residues. CDR1 is SGHVS, CDR2 FNYEAQ, per germline. As DNA, the CDR3 is TGTGCCAGCAGCGTCAAGACAGGGAATCAGCCCCAGCATTTT. Its protein is CASSVKTGNQPQHF.

This clonotype was seen at least ten times. The CDR3 DNA is TGCGCCACCCAGAAAGACCGCGCCGGGGAGCTGTTTTTT. This sequence encodes CATQKDRAGELFF. The chain has TRBV10-1 and TRBJ2-2; no firm D call. The CDR3 runs to 13 residues. V lost 10 bases to trimming and J lost 6 bases, with 15 bases between them. Germline V CDR1 and CDR2: WNHNN, SYGVQD (reference sequence).

This clonotype has a handful of counts. J is TRBJ2-5 and V is TRBV20-1; 7 positions match TRBD2. The CDR3 extends over 13 amino acids. With V trimmed by 6 bases and J by 5 bases, 9 bases remained unmatched. The germline V gene has CDR1 DFQATT and CDR2 SNEGSKA (reference sequence). The chain's CDR3 is CSADRDYGETQYF. The CDR3 DNA reads as TGCAGTGCCGACCGGGACTATGGGGAGACCCAGTACTTC.

The V gene is TRBV5-1, the J gene TRBJ2-6; no firm D call. The germline CDR1 and CDR2 sequences are SGHRS and YFSETQ. CDR3 length: 14 residues. Between the trimmed V and J ends, which lost 6 bases and 3 bases, there was a span of 10 bases. The CDR3 region has the DNA TGCGCCAGCAATTTGGCAAGTGGGGCCAACGTCCTGACTTTC. Amino acid sequence: CASNLASGANVLTF.

The table lists this clonotype with a few counts. The rearrangement joins TRBV7-9 to TRBJ2-7; weak D call: TRBD2 (5 bases). The CDR3 consists of 15 residues. Per the germline V gene, CDR1 is SEHNR and CDR2 is FQNEAQ (reference sequence). V was clipped by 1 base and J by 5 bases, with 15 bases between them. CDR3 region: CASSLGWRAWDEQYF. The CDR3 region has the DNA TGTGCCAGCAGCTTAGGATGGCGGGCCTGGGACGAGCAGTACTTC.

This clonotype was seen only a few times. V is TRBV5-1 and J is TRBJ2-7; D is uncertain. The CDR3 spans 12 residues. Germline V gene data show CDR1 as SGHRS and CDR2 as YFSETQ. V lost 4 bases, J lost 4 bases, and 9 bases lay in between. For the CDR3, the DNA is TGCGCCAGCAGCCTCAATCTATACGAGCAGTACTTC. It specifies CASSLNLYEQYF.

The chain is built from TRBV4-1 and TRBJ2-3; 11 bases align to TRBD2. Germline trimming cut 1 base from V and 2 bases from J; bases unmatched to any gene: 2. This CDR3 has 16 amino acids. Germline V gene sequence: CDR1 MGHRA, CDR2 YSYEKL. CDR3 nucleotides: TGCGCCAGCAGCCAAGCGACTAGCGGGAACACAGATACGCAGTATTTT. It translates to CASSQATSGNTDTQYF.